These T cell receptor beta chains were read from a single sample in a study of blood T cell repertoires in COVID-19. The method was immunoSEQ multiplex PCR; TCRdb's version includes in-frame clones alone and lacks a portion of them. This table has 50,000 to 75,000 clones, roughly 87% appearing once. Sequencing input: peripheral blood. The origin of the receptors is a man older than 75 in a cohort sampled during active COVID-19. CDR3s include the opening cysteine and the closing phenylalanine or tryptophan. D genes are given only for firm matches. Rows give clone size only sometimes, using once, few, many, or a class for an expanded clone.

CDR3nt,CDR3aa,d_gene,v_gene,j_gene,abundance
TGTGCCAGCAGTCCCCGACAGGGGTGGAGAGATGGCTACACCTTC,CASSPRQGWRDGYTF,TRBD1,TRBV6-6,TRBJ1-2,-
TGTGCCAGCAGCGGGACAGGGGAATCTGAAGCTTTCTTT,CASSGTGESEAFF,TRBD1,TRBV9,TRBJ1-1,once
TGTGCCAGCAGCTTAGATCTGACAGGGCCCTACGAGCAGTACTTC,CASSLDLTGPYEQYF,TRBD1,TRBV11-2,TRBJ2-7,-
TGCAGCGTCTCGACAGGGTCCCACGAGCAGTACTTC,CSVSTGSHEQYF,TRBD1,TRBV29-1,TRBJ2-7,once
TGTGCCATCAGTGAGTCGGGGGGGGCCTATGGCTACACCTTC,CAISESGGAYGYTF,-,TRBV10-3,TRBJ1-2,-
TGTGCCTGGAGTGTACCCCAAGCTCTTATGAACACTGAAGCTTTCTTT,CAWSVPQALMNTEAFF,-,TRBV30,TRBJ1-1,-
TGTGCCAGCAGCCGGACTAGCGGGGTGAACACCGGGGAGCTGTTTTTT,CASSRTSGVNTGELFF,TRBD2,TRBV5-4,TRBJ2-2,once
TGTGCCAGCTCACCGAGCGCGGGTCGGGCTTTCTTT,CASSPSAGRAFF,-,TRBV18,TRBJ1-1,-
TGTGCCAGCAGCTTGTTGAATCCCAGGCTGAACACTGAAGCTTTCTTT,CASSLLNPRLNTEAFF,-,TRBV5-8,TRBJ1-1,-
TGCAGTGCTAGGTTATCGGTTGCTTTCTTT,CSARLSVAFF,-,TRBV20-1,TRBJ1-1,-
TGCGCCAGCCGGTCCGTGGAGCCCTACGAGCAGTACTTC,CASRSVEPYEQYF,-,TRBV5-1,TRBJ2-7,once
TGTGCCAGTAGTATATCGAGGAGTGTGGGGCGAGAGACCCAGTACTTC,CASSISRSVGRETQYF,-,TRBV19,TRBJ2-5,-
TGTGCCAGCAGCCTAGGACAAGATAATTCACCCCTCCACTTT,CASSLGQDNSPLHF,-,TRBV27,TRBJ1-6,-
TGTGCCAGCAGCTCCTCCTGGGGACAGCAAAATTCACCCCTCCACTTT,CASSSSWGQQNSPLHF,TRBD1,TRBV5-6,TRBJ1-6,-
TGTGCCAGTAGTATTGGGGGGTTGATTCTGAACACTGAAGCTTTCTTT,CASSIGGLILNTEAFF,-,TRBV19,TRBJ1-1,-
TGTGCCACCAGTGATACTCTAACAGGGGGCTTGAACACCGGGGAGCTGTTTTTT,CATSDTLTGGLNTGELFF,TRBD1,TRBV24-1,TRBJ2-2,few
TGTGCCAGCAGCCCGGGGACAGACCAAGAGACCCAGTACTTC,CASSPGTDQETQYF,TRBD1,TRBV3-1/TRBV3-2,TRBJ2-5,-
TGTGCCATCAGCGAGGGACAGGCCTACGAGCAGTACTTC,CAISEGQAYEQYF,TRBD1,TRBV10-3,TRBJ2-7,-
TGTGCCAGCAGCGGAGGGGCCGGTTTTGATACGCAGTATTTT,CASSGGAGFDTQYF,-,TRBV7-2,TRBJ2-3,-
TGTGCCAGCAGCGAAGGGGTCACCGGGGAGCTGTTTTTT,CASSEGVTGELFF,-,TRBV9,TRBJ2-2,-
TGTGCCAGCAGCTTAGAAACTTATGGCTACACCTTC,CASSLETYGYTF,-,TRBV7-2,TRBJ1-2,once
TGTGCCAGCTCATCGCTACAGGGAACTAATGAAAAACTGTTTTTT,CASSSLQGTNEKLFF,-,TRBV18,TRBJ1-4,-
TGCGCCAGCAGCTGGGGACAGTCTAGTGGAAACACCATATATTTT,CASSWGQSSGNTIYF,TRBD1,TRBV5-1,TRBJ1-3,-
TGTGCCAGCAGATTGGACAGGGGCCCCTCCTACGAGCAGTACTTC,CASRLDRGPSYEQYF,TRBD1,TRBV25-1,TRBJ2-7,-
TGTGCCAGCCAAGGGGATCCCTACAATGAGCAGTTCTTC,CASQGDPYNEQFF,-,TRBV11-3,TRBJ2-1,-
TGTGCCAGCAGTTACTCCGGGGACAGGGGACAGCCCCAGCATTTT,CASSYSGDRGQPQHF,TRBD1,TRBV6-5,TRBJ1-5,-
TGTGCCACCAAGGGATCCGGGACAGGGGCTAATCAGCCCCAGCATTTT,CATKGSGTGANQPQHF,TRBD1,TRBV19,TRBJ1-5,-
TGTGCCAGCAGCGTAGCTAGCGGCACATTTAAAGAGACCCAGTACTTC,CASSVASGTFKETQYF,TRBD2,TRBV9,TRBJ2-5,-
TGTGCCACCAGCCCCAGAACCAACACTGAAGCTTTCTTT,CATSPRTNTEAFF,-,TRBV15,TRBJ1-1,-
TGTGCCAGCAGCCAAGCGACAGGGATAGACACTGAAGCTTTCTTT,CASSQATGIDTEAFF,TRBD1,TRBV3-1/TRBV3-2,TRBJ1-1,-
TGTGCCAGTAGCCAGACTGTGAACACTGAAGCTTTCTTT,CASSQTVNTEAFF,-,TRBV19,TRBJ1-1,-
TGTGCCACGAGAATACGGGACAGTAATGAAAAACTGTTTTTT,CATRIRDSNEKLFF,TRBD1,TRBV15,TRBJ1-4,-